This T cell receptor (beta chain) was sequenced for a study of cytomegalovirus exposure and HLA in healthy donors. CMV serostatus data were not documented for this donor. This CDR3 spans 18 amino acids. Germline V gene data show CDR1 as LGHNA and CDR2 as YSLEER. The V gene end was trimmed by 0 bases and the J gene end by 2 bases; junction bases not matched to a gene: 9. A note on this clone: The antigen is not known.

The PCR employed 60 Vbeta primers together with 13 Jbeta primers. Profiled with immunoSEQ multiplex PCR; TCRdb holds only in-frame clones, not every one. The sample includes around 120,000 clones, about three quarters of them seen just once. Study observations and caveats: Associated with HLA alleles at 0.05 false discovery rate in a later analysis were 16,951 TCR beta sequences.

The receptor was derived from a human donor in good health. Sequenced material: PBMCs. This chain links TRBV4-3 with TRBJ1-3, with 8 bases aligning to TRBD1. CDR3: CASSQDPPTGAAGNTIYF. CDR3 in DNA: TGCGCCAGCAGCCAAGATCCTCCGACAGGGGCGGCTGGAAACACCATATATTTT.